Below, 25 T cell receptor beta chains from the same sample are listed, as sequenced in a study of blood T cell repertoires in COVID-19. Libraries were prepared by immunoSEQ multiplex PCR; TCRdb keeps only in-frame clonotypes and omits some of them. Seen here are 200,000 to 300,000 clones, about 84% observed once, and the top ten hold 5.5% to 6.5%. The sample taken for sequencing was peripheral blood. The receptors stem from a woman older than 75 with COVID-19, enrolled during active disease.

The rearrangement links TRBV9 to TRBJ2-1; D unclear. CDR3 size: 14 residues. The V and J ends lost 1 base and 6 bases respectively, with 11 bases between them. Per the germline V gene, CDR1 is SGDLS and CDR2 is YYNGEE. The CDR3 region has the DNA TGTGCCAGCAGCGTATTTTCCTACGGCAATGAGCAGTTCTTC. It specifies CASSVFSYGNEQFF. Looking up the rest from reference TRBV9 and TRBJ2-1 gives the full variable domain: DSGVTQTPKHLITATGQRVTLRCSPRSGDLSVYWYQQSLDQGLQFLIQYYNGEERAKGNILERFSAQQFPDLHSELNLSSLELGDSALYFCASSVFSYGNEQFFGPGTRLTVL.

The chain recombines TRBV5-1 with TRBJ2-1; TRBD2 aligns across 10 bases. Germline V CDR1 and CDR2: SGHRS, YFSETQ. V dropped 1 base and J dropped 8; count of bases not matched to a gene: 3. The CDR3 consists of 14 residues. This CDR3 reads CASSLSGGADEQFF. In DNA form, the CDR3 reads TGCGCCAGCAGCTTGAGCGGGGGGGCCGATGAGCAGTTCTTC. Complete variable domain (other parts from reference TRBV5-1 and TRBJ2-1): KAGVTQTPRYLIKTRGQQVTLSCSPISGHRSVSWYQQTPGQGLQFLFEYFSETQRNKGNFPGRFSGRQFSNSRSEMNVSTLELGDSALYLCASSLSGGADEQFFGPGTRLTVL.

This clone turned up a few times. This chain links TRBV28 with TRBJ1-1, with TRBD1 matching 9 bases. Germline V gene sequence: CDR1 MDHEN, CDR2 SYDVKM. The CDR3 is 14 residues long. The V gene end was trimmed by 6 bases and the J gene end by 6 bases; junction bases not matched to a gene: 8. DNA of the CDR3: TGTGCCAGCAGGAAAGGACAGGGGAGGGCTGAAGCTTTCTTT. It encodes CASRKGQGRAEAFF.

The chain has TRBV7-8 and TRBJ2-5; no clear D gene. Trimming shortened V by 1 base and J by 4 bases, and 7 bases separated the two germline ends. This CDR3 is built from 13 residues. From germline, CDR1 is SGHVS and CDR2 FQNEAQ. The CDR3 is CASSLGPRETQYF. CDR3 coding DNA: TGTGCCAGCAGCTTAGGTCCCAGAGAGACCCAGTACTTC.

The chain couples TRBV7-2 to TRBJ1-5; unclear D gene. Germline CDR1 reads SGHTA; CDR2 reads FQGNSA. V was pared by 1 base and J by 3 bases, with 13 bases between. This CDR3 spans 16 amino acids. The CDR3 region is CASSLGSGVNNQPQHF. As DNA, the CDR3 is TGTGCCAGCAGCTTAGGCTCCGGGGTTAACAATCAGCCCCAGCATTTT.

This clone showed up just a few times. The chain recombines TRBV25-1 with TRBJ1-2; TRBD1 might be the D (5 bases). Germline V gene sequence: CDR1 MGHDK, CDR2 SYGVNS. This CDR3 comprises 14 residues. Trimming removed 3 bases at V and 5 bases at J, with 13 bases between. CDR3 protein: CASSDRLGGYGYTF. Here the CDR3 DNA reads TGTGCCAGCAGTGACCGCCTGGGGGGTTATGGCTACACCTTC.

The chain carries TRBV30 and TRBJ2-2; possibly TRBD1 for D (5 bases). Germline V CDR1 and CDR2: GTSNPN, SVGIG (reference sequence). Trimming cost V 2 bases and J 5 bases, with 15 bases left between them. CDR3 length equals 15 residues. The CDR3 DNA is TGTGCCTGGAGTCGACTGCTCAGGGTTACCGGGGAGCTGTTTTTT. Encoded protein: CAWSRLLRVTGELFF.

J is TRBJ2-3 and V is TRBV4-2, with 11 bases fitting TRBD2. Trimming took 2 bases from V and 2 from J; bases not matched to a gene: 3. The CDR3 loop spans 16 amino acids. Per the germline V gene, CDR1 is LGHNA and CDR2 is YNFKEQ. Here the CDR3 DNA reads TGTGCCAGCAGCCAAACTAGCGGGGGATACACAGATACGCAGTATTTT. Residues: CASSQTSGGYTDTQYF.

The chain is built from TRBV29-1 and TRBJ1-5; D may be TRBD1 (5 bases). From germline, CDR1 is SQVTM and CDR2 ANQGSEA. Trimming left V 4 bases short and J 0 bases short, with 10 bases between. The CDR3 sequence is 14 residues long. CDR3 nucleotides: TGCAGCGTTGCGACAGATTATAGCAATCAGCCCCAGCATTTT. It is translated as CSVATDYSNQPQHF. The full variable domain, completed using reference TRBV29-1 and TRBJ1-5, is SAVISQKPSRDICQRGTSLTIQCQVDSQVTMMFWYRQQPGQSLTLIATANQGSEATYESGFVIDKFPISRPNLTFSTLTVSNMSPEDSSIYLCSVATDYSNQPQHFGDGTRLSIL.

The chain recombines TRBV27 with TRBJ2-3, with TRBD2 as a possible D gene (6 bases). The CDR3 spans 15 residues. Germline values: CDR1 MNHEY, CDR2 SMNVEV (reference sequence). V was shortened by 5 bases and J by 2 bases, with 14 bases between the two germline ends. CDR3 DNA sequence: TGTGCCAGCAGTGTCAAATGGAGGGACACAGATACGCAGTATTTT. The encoded protein is CASSVKWRDTDTQYF.

This clone was observed a few times. This chain joins TRBV15 and TRBJ2-3, with D unresolved. The CDR3 loop spans 15 amino acids. V lost 2 bases to trimming and J lost 0 bases, with 9 bases between them. CDR1 and CDR2 (germline): LNHNV, YYDKDF (reference sequence). The chain's CDR3 is CATSRTAQSTDTQYF. Here the CDR3 DNA reads TGTGCCACCAGCAGAACTGCTCAAAGCACAGATACGCAGTATTTT.

This chain uses TRBV4-1 with TRBJ1-6; 7 positions match TRBD1. CDR3 length: 17 amino acids. Trimming took 1 base from V and 0 from J; bases not matched to a gene: 3. CDR1 MGHRA and CDR2 YSYEKL come from the germline V gene. The CDR3 loop reads CASSQVTGRSYNSPLHF. CDR3 nucleotide sequence: TGCGCCAGCAGCCAAGTGACAGGGCGCTCCTATAATTCACCCCTCCACTTT.

This sequence joins TRBV19 and TRBJ1-2; perhaps TRBD1 as D (5 bases). V lost 0 bases and J lost 7, with 12 bases in between. The CDR3 is made up of 14 amino acids. The germline V gene encodes CDR1 LNHDA and CDR2 SQIVND (reference sequence). The CDR3 is CASSIDWQGSGYTF. The CDR3 nucleotides are TGTGCCAGTAGTATAGATTGGCAGGGTAGTGGCTACACCTTC.

The rearrangement joins TRBV19 to TRBJ1-1; no clear D. V was shortened by 4 bases and J by 1 base, with 13 bases between the two germline ends. Germline-derived CDR1 and CDR2 are LNHDA and SQIVND (reference sequence). The CDR3 runs 15 residues. The CDR3 sequence: CASSNAIPGNTEAFF. The CDR3 region has the DNA TGTGCCAGTAGTAATGCTATTCCGGGGAACACTGAAGCTTTCTTT.

The chain links TRBV19 to TRBJ1-5; perhaps TRBD1 as D (5 bases). The germline V and J ends were trimmed by 3 bases and 3 bases, with 15 bases remaining between them. This CDR3 is built from 16 residues. CDR1 LNHDA and CDR2 SQIVND come from the germline V gene (reference sequence). CDR3 amino acids: CASSMGRTQANQPQHF. DNA for the CDR3: TGTGCCAGTAGTATGGGGCGGACACAAGCCAATCAGCCCCAGCATTTT.

The rearrangement uses TRBV5-1 and TRBJ1-5; TRBD1 matches at 12 bases. This CDR3 is 16 amino acids long. With V trimmed by 3 bases and J by 2 bases, 3 bases remained unmatched. CDR1 SGHRS and CDR2 YFSETQ come from the germline V gene. The CDR3 here is CASSSGQGAGNQPQHF. In nucleotides, the CDR3 is TGCGCCAGCAGCTCGGGACAGGGGGCCGGCAATCAGCCCCAGCATTTT.

The rearrangement uses TRBV9 and TRBJ1-3; D remains unclear. V was shortened by 3 bases and J by 0 bases, with 16 bases between the two germline ends. This CDR3 has 17 amino acids. Germline V lookup: CDR1 SGDLS, CDR2 YYNGEE. The CDR3: CASSGHDTLGSGNTIYF. CDR3 DNA sequence: TGTGCCAGCAGCGGACACGATACGCTTGGCTCTGGAAACACCATATATTTT.

V is TRBV6-6 and J is TRBJ2-3; TRBD1 agrees at 8 bases. With V trimmed by 2 bases and J by 7 bases, 2 bases remained unmatched. The CDR3 runs to 13 residues. Germline loops: CDR1 MNHNY, CDR2 SVGAGI (reference sequence). The CDR3 loop reads CASSYTGGNTQYF. In nucleotides, the CDR3 is TGTGCCAGCAGTTACACAGGGGGGAATACGCAGTATTTT.

The V call is TRBV10-3, the J call TRBJ1-2; 9 nucleotides match TRBD1. There are 16 residues in the CDR3. J gave up 0 bases and V 9 bases, and 11 bases lay outside the gene matches. CDR1 is ENHRY, CDR2 SYGVKD, per germline. CDR3 DNA sequence: TGTGCCATTGGGAGGGACAGGGAAGGGTCTAACTATGGCTACACCTTC. Protein sequence: CAIGRDREGSNYGYTF.

This sequence joins TRBV5-1 and TRBJ1-1; D not resolved. The CDR3 is 13 amino acids. V lost 2 bases and J 3 bases, leaving 8 bases between the germline ends. Germline CDR1 is SGHRS and CDR2 is YFSETQ. The CDR3, as DNA: TGCGCCAGCAGCTTCGGCCTAGACACTGAAGCTTTCTTT. This encodes CASSFGLDTEAFF.

This clone was counted only a few times. The V call is TRBV5-1, the J call TRBJ1-5, with D tentatively TRBD1 (5 bases). Trimming took off 3 bases at V and 6 bases at J, with 16 bases between the two ends. Germline CDR1 is SGHRS and CDR2 is YFSETQ. This CDR3 region has 15 residues. The CDR3 protein is CASSYGTGPGQPQHF. The CDR3 DNA reads TGCGCCAGCAGCTATGGTACAGGACCGGGTCAGCCCCAGCATTTT.

This clone has just a few counts. The CDR3 nucleotides are TGTGCCAGCAGCTTCCAGGGCGGGAATGGCTACACCTTC. It codes for CASSFQGGNGYTF. V is TRBV5-4 and J is TRBJ1-2, with D possibly TRBD1 on 5 matching bases. CDR1 and CDR2 from the germline V gene are SGHNT and YYREEE (reference sequence). Trimming pared 2 bases from V and 6 bases from J, leaving 11 bases between. This CDR3 has 13 residues.

This clone was seen a few times. In DNA, the CDR3 is TGTGCCAGCAGCCTCCTGTCGGGACTCACCACAGATACGCAGTATTTT. This sequence encodes CASSLLSGLTTDTQYF. The chain combines TRBV4-2 with TRBJ2-3; a possible D gene is TRBD2 (6 bases). CDR1 and CDR2 (germline): LGHNA, YNFKEQ. The V end was cut by 4 bases, the J end by 2 bases, with 16 bases between. The CDR3 sequence is 16 residues long.

The chain combines TRBV28 with TRBJ2-2; a weak D match, TRBD1 (6 bases). Germline loops: CDR1 MDHEN, CDR2 SYDVKM. Trimming took off 6 bases at V and 7 bases at J, with 9 bases between the two ends. CDR3 length: 12 residues. The CDR3 DNA follows: TGTGCCAGCAGGTACAGGGTCGGGGAGCTGTTTTTT. Translation: CASRYRVGELFF.

The chain uses TRBV15 and TRBJ2-6; TRBD2 matches 7 bases. The length of the CDR3 is 17 residues. Unmatched junction bases numbered 4, after V lost 0 bases and J lost 2 bases. Germline loops: CDR1 LNHNV, CDR2 YYDKDF (reference sequence). Written as DNA, the CDR3 is TGTGCCACCAGCAGAGATCCGAGCGGGGCTGGGGCCAACGTCCTGACTTTC. Translated, it gives CATSRDPSGAGANVLTF.